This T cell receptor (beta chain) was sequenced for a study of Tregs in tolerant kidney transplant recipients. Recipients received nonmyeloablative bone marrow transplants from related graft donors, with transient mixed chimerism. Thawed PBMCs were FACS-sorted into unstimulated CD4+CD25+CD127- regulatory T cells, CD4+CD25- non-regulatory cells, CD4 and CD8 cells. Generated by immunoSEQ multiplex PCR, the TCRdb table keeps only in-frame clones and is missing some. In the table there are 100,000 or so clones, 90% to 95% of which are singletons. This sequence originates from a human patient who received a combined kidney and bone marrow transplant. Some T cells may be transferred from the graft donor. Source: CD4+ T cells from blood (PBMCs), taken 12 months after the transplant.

The CDR3 is CASSVSDTGLQETQYF. DNA of the CDR3: TGTGCCAGCAGCGTATCGGACACTGGGCTCCAAGAGACCCAGTACTTC. The chain employs TRBV9 and TRBJ2-5; a possible D gene is TRBD1 (5 bases). Germline V gene data show CDR1 as SGDLS and CDR2 as YYNGEE. V lost 1 base, J lost 1 base, and 14 bases lay in between. The CDR3 totals 16 residues.